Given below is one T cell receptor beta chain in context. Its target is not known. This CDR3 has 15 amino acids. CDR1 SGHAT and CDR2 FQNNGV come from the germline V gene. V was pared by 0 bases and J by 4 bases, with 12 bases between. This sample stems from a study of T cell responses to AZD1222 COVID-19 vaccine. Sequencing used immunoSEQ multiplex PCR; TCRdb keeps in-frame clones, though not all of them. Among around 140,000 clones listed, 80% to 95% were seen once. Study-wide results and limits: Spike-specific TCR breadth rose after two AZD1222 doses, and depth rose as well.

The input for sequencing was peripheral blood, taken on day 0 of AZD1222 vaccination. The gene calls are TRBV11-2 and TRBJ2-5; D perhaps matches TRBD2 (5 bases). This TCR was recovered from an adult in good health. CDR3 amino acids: CASSLDHSDIETQYF. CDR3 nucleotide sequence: TGTGCCAGCAGCTTAGATCATAGCGACATAGAGACCCAGTACTTC.